A selection of T cell receptor beta chains follows, all from one sample in a study of blood T cell repertoires in COVID-19. Repertoires were generated with immunoSEQ multiplex PCR, while TCRdb's copy carries only in-frame clones and drops some. The sample has approximately 310,000 clones; approximately 83% are singletons. The sample was PBMCs or T cells enriched from blood (not recorded which). These receptors all stem from a man aged 25-45 years who had recovered from COVID-19. Both conserved end residues are part of each CDR3. The order of the fields is D gene, clone size, V gene, J gene, CDR3 protein, CDR3 DNA. A D gene is named only where the DNA matches it firmly. Not all rows give a size; the values are once, few, many and, for expanded clones, a class.

d_gene: .
abundance: .
v_gene: TRBV19
j_gene: TRBJ1-1
CDR3aa: CASSPPGLASDEAFF
CDR3nt: TGTGCCAGTAGTCCCCCGGGTTTGGCCTCGGATGAAGCTTTCTTT

d_gene: .
abundance: .
v_gene: TRBV7-9
j_gene: TRBJ2-5
CDR3aa: CASSLDNPGGTQYF
CDR3nt: TGTGCCAGCAGCTTAGATAACCCGGGTGGGACCCAGTACTTC

d_gene: .
abundance: .
v_gene: TRBV10-3
j_gene: TRBJ1-2
CDR3aa: CAISAPGGRGDYYGYTF
CDR3nt: TGTGCCATCAGTGCTCCGGGGGGCAGAGGGGATTACTATGGCTACACCTTC

d_gene: .
abundance: .
v_gene: TRBV5-1
j_gene: TRBJ2-2
CDR3aa: CASSSQGWVSNTGELFF
CDR3nt: TGCGCCAGCAGCTCCCAGGGTTGGGTATCGAACACCGGGGAGCTGTTTTTT

d_gene: .
abundance: .
v_gene: TRBV4-1
j_gene: TRBJ1-2
CDR3aa: CASSQDRTPKTYGYTF
CDR3nt: TGCGCCAGCAGCCAAGATAGGACTCCCAAGACCTATGGCTACACCTTC

d_gene: .
abundance: .
v_gene: TRBV29-1
j_gene: TRBJ1-4
CDR3aa: CSVGGSGKLFF
CDR3nt: TGCAGCGTGGGGGGGAGCGGGAAACTGTTTTTT

d_gene: TRBD1
abundance: .
v_gene: TRBV11-2
j_gene: TRBJ2-7
CDR3aa: CASSTRRQGAPNEQYF
CDR3nt: TGTGCCAGCAGCACCCGCCGACAGGGGGCGCCGAACGAGCAGTACTTC

d_gene: .
abundance: .
v_gene: TRBV11-2
j_gene: TRBJ1-1
CDR3aa: CASSLDPGATAEAFF
CDR3nt: TGTGCCAGCAGCTTAGATCCCGGAGCCACGGCTGAAGCTTTCTTT

d_gene: .
abundance: .
v_gene: TRBV30
j_gene: TRBJ1-1
CDR3aa: CAWSFGVNTEAFF
CDR3nt: TGTGCCTGGAGTTTCGGGGTGAACACTGAAGCTTTCTTT

d_gene: .
abundance: once
v_gene: TRBV5-1
j_gene: TRBJ2-6
CDR3aa: CASSLNGGSGANVLTF
CDR3nt: TGCGCCAGCAGCTTGAACGGGGGCTCTGGGGCCAACGTCCTGACTTTC

d_gene: .
abundance: .
v_gene: TRBV2
j_gene: TRBJ1-2
CDR3aa: CASSQKQGSDGYTF
CDR3nt: TGTGCCAGCAGTCAAAAACAGGGAAGCGATGGCTACACCTTC

d_gene: .
abundance: .
v_gene: TRBV7-2
j_gene: TRBJ1-3
CDR3aa: CASSLQGAGNTIYF
CDR3nt: TGTGCCAGCAGCTTACAAGGGGCGGGGAACACCATATATTTT

d_gene: TRBD1
abundance: .
v_gene: TRBV9
j_gene: TRBJ1-3
CDR3aa: CASSSGNRGGNTIYF
CDR3nt: TGTGCCAGCAGCTCGGGGAACAGGGGGGGAAACACCATATATTTT

d_gene: TRBD2
abundance: .
v_gene: TRBV7-6
j_gene: TRBJ2-1
CDR3aa: CASSPGTSGESYNEQFF
CDR3nt: TGTGCCAGCAGCCCCGGGACTAGCGGGGAATCCTACAATGAGCAGTTCTTC

d_gene: TRBD1
abundance: .
v_gene: TRBV10-3
j_gene: TRBJ1-6
CDR3aa: CAISGEGDRDNSPLHF
CDR3nt: TGTGCCATCAGTGGGGAAGGGGACAGGGACAATTCACCCCTCCACTTT

d_gene: TRBD2
abundance: .
v_gene: TRBV9
j_gene: TRBJ2-1
CDR3aa: CASSASGGGVSYNEQFF
CDR3nt: TGTGCCAGCAGCGCCTCTGGCGGGGGGGTCTCCTACAATGAGCAGTTCTTC

d_gene: TRBD1
abundance: .
v_gene: TRBV27
j_gene: TRBJ2-2
CDR3aa: CASRTTGTGIMNTGELFF
CDR3nt: TGTGCCAGCAGAACAACCGGGACAGGGATCATGAACACCGGGGAGCTGTTTTTT

d_gene: .
abundance: .
v_gene: TRBV18
j_gene: TRBJ2-3
CDR3aa: CASSPPVEAGTQYF
CDR3nt: TGTGCCAGCTCACCACCAGTAGAAGCCGGTACGCAGTATTTT

d_gene: TRBD1
abundance: .
v_gene: TRBV2
j_gene: TRBJ1-2
CDR3aa: CARLGTDYGYTF
CDR3nt: TGTGCCAGGCTAGGGACAGACTATGGCTACACCTTC

d_gene: .
abundance: .
v_gene: TRBV5-8
j_gene: TRBJ2-1
CDR3aa: CASTPGGGYNEQFF
CDR3nt: TGTGCCAGCACCCCCGGGGGAGGTTACAATGAGCAGTTCTTC

d_gene: .
abundance: .
v_gene: TRBV19
j_gene: TRBJ1-4
CDR3aa: CASSTQGKGEKLFF
CDR3nt: TGTGCCAGTAGTACACAGGGAAAGGGTGAAAAACTGTTTTTT

d_gene: .
abundance: .
v_gene: TRBV18
j_gene: TRBJ2-5
CDR3aa: CASSLVEKQTQYF
CDR3nt: TGTGCCAGCTCTTTGGTCGAGAAGCAGACCCAGTACTTC

d_gene: TRBD2
abundance: .
v_gene: TRBV18
j_gene: TRBJ2-3
CDR3aa: CASSPPSGTRDDTQYF
CDR3nt: TGTGCCAGCTCACCCCCTTCCGGGACTAGAGACGATACGCAGTATTTT

d_gene: .
abundance: .
v_gene: TRBV5-5
j_gene: TRBJ2-3
CDR3aa: CASRRSGVLDTQYF
CDR3nt: TGTGCCAGCAGGAGATCAGGGGTTTTGGATACGCAGTATTTT

d_gene: .
abundance: .
v_gene: TRBV6-5
j_gene: TRBJ1-1
CDR3aa: CASSTGQTIEAFF
CDR3nt: TGTGCCAGCAGCACCGGACAGACAATTGAAGCTTTCTTT

d_gene: TRBD1
abundance: .
v_gene: TRBV6-5
j_gene: TRBJ1-5
CDR3aa: CASSHPGQGFTTQHF
CDR3nt: TGTGCCAGCAGTCATCCGGGACAGGGTTTCACGACCCAGCATTTT

d_gene: TRBD2
abundance: .
v_gene: TRBV4-1
j_gene: TRBJ2-1
CDR3aa: CASSHTYSGGAYNEQFF
CDR3nt: TGCGCCAGCAGCCATACCTATAGCGGGGGGGCCTACAATGAGCAGTTCTTC

d_gene: .
abundance: .
v_gene: TRBV6-4
j_gene: TRBJ1-1
CDR3aa: CASAKSRNTEAFF
CDR3nt: TGTGCCAGCGCAAAGTCCAGGAACACTGAAGCTTTCTTT

d_gene: .
abundance: .
v_gene: TRBV25-1
j_gene: TRBJ1-4
CDR3aa: CASSETSEKLFF
CDR3nt: TGTGCCAGCAGTGAAACGAGTGAAAAACTGTTTTTT

d_gene: TRBD1
abundance: .
v_gene: TRBV19
j_gene: TRBJ1-2
CDR3aa: CASTVTGDPDGYTF
CDR3nt: TGTGCCAGTACCGTTACAGGGGATCCCGACGGCTACACCTTC

d_gene: .
abundance: .
v_gene: TRBV27
j_gene: TRBJ1-5
CDR3aa: CASSLSGREGQPQHF
CDR3nt: TGTGCCAGCAGTTTAAGCGGCAGGGAGGGTCAGCCCCAGCATTTT

d_gene: TRBD1
abundance: .
v_gene: TRBV6-1
j_gene: TRBJ1-2
CDR3aa: CASSEGQGVGYTF
CDR3nt: TGTGCCAGCAGTGAAGGACAGGGGGTTGGCTACACCTTC

d_gene: TRBD1
abundance: .
v_gene: TRBV12-3/TRBV12-4
j_gene: TRBJ2-7
CDR3aa: CASSWDRLYEQYF
CDR3nt: TGTGCCAGCAGTTGGGACAGACTCTACGAGCAGTACTTC

d_gene: .
abundance: once
v_gene: TRBV19
j_gene: TRBJ1-2
CDR3aa: CASSTQNRQAGGYTF
CDR3nt: TGTGCCAGTAGTACTCAAAACAGACAGGCCGGAGGCTACACCTTC

d_gene: TRBD2
abundance: .
v_gene: TRBV25-1
j_gene: TRBJ2-3
CDR3aa: CASSEGTSGRTDTQYF
CDR3nt: TGTGCCAGCAGTGAAGGTACTAGCGGGCGCACAGATACGCAGTATTTT

d_gene: .
abundance: .
v_gene: TRBV5-8
j_gene: TRBJ2-2
CDR3aa: CASSSNRDNTGELFF
CDR3nt: TGTGCCAGCAGCTCCAACAGGGATAACACCGGGGAGCTGTTTTTT

d_gene: .
abundance: .
v_gene: TRBV30
j_gene: TRBJ1-2
CDR3aa: CACLPGEGSYGYTF
CDR3nt: TGTGCCTGCCTTCCAGGGGAGGGGAGCTATGGCTACACCTTC

d_gene: TRBD1
abundance: .
v_gene: TRBV9
j_gene: TRBJ1-2
CDR3aa: CASSVVGQGSYGYTF
CDR3nt: TGTGCCAGCAGCGTAGTGGGACAGGGTTCCTATGGCTACACCTTC

d_gene: TRBD2
abundance: .
v_gene: TRBV7-3
j_gene: TRBJ2-1
CDR3aa: CASSSSGLAGGNYNEQFF
CDR3nt: TGTGCCAGCAGCTCCTCCGGACTAGCGGGGGGGAATTACAATGAGCAGTTCTTC

d_gene: TRBD1
abundance: .
v_gene: TRBV18
j_gene: TRBJ1-2
CDR3aa: CASSPKQGNYGYTF
CDR3nt: TGTGCCAGCTCACCAAAACAGGGGAACTATGGCTACACCTTC

d_gene: .
abundance: once
v_gene: TRBV5-6
j_gene: TRBJ2-2
CDR3aa: CASSFVRLENTGELFF
CDR3nt: TGTGCCAGCAGCTTTGTTAGGCTAGAGAACACCGGGGAGCTGTTTTTT

d_gene: TRBD1
abundance: .
v_gene: TRBV2
j_gene: TRBJ2-7
CDR3aa: CASSFGQGIYEQYF
CDR3nt: TGTGCCAGCAGTTTCGGACAGGGAATATACGAGCAGTACTTC

d_gene: .
abundance: .
v_gene: TRBV4-3
j_gene: TRBJ1-2
CDR3aa: CASSQDSRGNYGYTF
CDR3nt: TGCGCCAGCAGCCAAGATTCCAGGGGAAACTATGGCTACACCTTC

d_gene: TRBD1
abundance: .
v_gene: TRBV5-1
j_gene: TRBJ2-2
CDR3aa: CASSLSQGANTGELFF
CDR3nt: TGCGCCAGCAGCTTGAGTCAGGGGGCGAACACCGGGGAGCTGTTTTTT

d_gene: .
abundance: .
v_gene: TRBV14
j_gene: TRBJ2-2
CDR3aa: CASSQVGGSGELFF
CDR3nt: TGTGCCAGCAGCCAAGTCGGGGGATCCGGGGAGCTGTTTTTT

d_gene: TRBD1
abundance: .
v_gene: TRBV4-3
j_gene: TRBJ1-6
CDR3aa: CASSTRLGTANSPLHF
CDR3nt: TGCGCCAGCAGCACCCGGTTGGGGACAGCCAATTCACCCCTCCACTTT

d_gene: .
abundance: few
v_gene: TRBV25-1
j_gene: TRBJ1-2
CDR3aa: CASSESFGAYGYTF
CDR3nt: TGTGCCAGCAGTGAATCCTTTGGGGCCTATGGCTACACCTTC

d_gene: TRBD1
abundance: .
v_gene: TRBV9
j_gene: TRBJ2-2
CDR3aa: CASRRQGANTGELFF
CDR3nt: TGTGCCAGCAGACGACAGGGGGCGAACACCGGGGAGCTGTTTTTT

d_gene: .
abundance: .
v_gene: TRBV6-5
j_gene: TRBJ2-5
CDR3aa: CASGLKETQYF
CDR3nt: TGTGCCAGTGGACTTAAAGAGACCCAGTACTTC

d_gene: .
abundance: .
v_gene: TRBV13
j_gene: TRBJ1-3
CDR3aa: CASSLDRGNTIYF
CDR3nt: TGTGCCAGCAGTCTCGACAGGGGAAACACCATATATTTT

d_gene: .
abundance: .
v_gene: TRBV12-3/TRBV12-4
j_gene: TRBJ1-6
CDR3aa: CASSFGSNSPLHF
CDR3nt: TGTGCCAGCAGTTTCGGTTCGAATTCACCCCTCCACTTT

d_gene: .
abundance: .
v_gene: TRBV7-8
j_gene: TRBJ2-7
CDR3aa: CASSTNRYYEQYF
CDR3nt: TGTGCCAGCAGCACTAATCGGTACTACGAGCAGTACTTC

d_gene: .
abundance: .
v_gene: TRBV19
j_gene: TRBJ1-2
CDR3aa: CASSPTTWGGYGYTF
CDR3nt: TGTGCCAGTAGCCCAACCACCTGGGGAGGATATGGCTACACCTTC

d_gene: .
abundance: .
v_gene: TRBV7-2
j_gene: TRBJ1-1
CDR3aa: CASNPSYGRVRDGAFF
CDR3nt: TGTGCCAGCAACCCGAGTTACGGTCGGGTTAGAGACGGAGCTTTCTTT

d_gene: TRBD2
abundance: .
v_gene: TRBV7-3
j_gene: TRBJ2-7
CDR3aa: CASSESGGASYEQYF
CDR3nt: TGTGCCAGCAGCGAAAGCGGGGGGGCGTCCTACGAGCAGTACTTC

d_gene: .
abundance: .
v_gene: TRBV6-5
j_gene: TRBJ1-2
CDR3aa: CASSYGQDSGYTF
CDR3nt: TGTGCCAGCAGTTACGGGCAGGACTCTGGCTACACCTTC

d_gene: .
abundance: .
v_gene: TRBV2
j_gene: TRBJ1-3
CDR3aa: CASSLDTGNTIYF
CDR3nt: TGTGCCAGCAGTTTGGACACTGGAAACACCATATATTTT